This TCR beta chain was profiled in a study of control samples from healthy donors and cancer patients. This CDR3 contains 15 residues. V was clipped by 7 bases and J by 6 bases; unmatched bases: 9. Germline V CDR1 and CDR2: MNHEY, SVGAGI. Sequencing was performed with immunoSEQ multiplex PCR; in TCRdb, only in-frame clones are kept and a portion is missing. The data hold about 130,000 clones, with 92% observed a single time. The sample comprised blood. The TCR was taken from a young man in good health. V is TRBV6-5 and J is TRBJ2-3, with 11 bases fitting TRBD1. The CDR3 is CASTPGQGAVDTQYF. DNA of the CDR3: TGTGCCAGCACCCCCGGACAGGGGGCTGTTGATACGCAGTATTTT.